The 2 T cell receptor beta chains below come from one sample, sequenced in a study of blood T cell repertoires in COVID-19. Profiling relied on immunoSEQ multiplex PCR, and the TCRdb table lists in-frame clones only, not all of them. Among 250,000 to 300,000 clones listed, roughly nine tenths were seen once. Sample: peripheral blood. The receptors shown here come from a young woman with COVID-19, enrolled during active disease.

The V call is TRBV25-1, the J call TRBJ2-7; the match to TRBD1 covers 9 bases. Losses at the gene ends were 1 base for V and 5 bases for J; bases not matched to a gene: 6. The germline V gene encodes CDR1 MGHDK and CDR2 SYGVNS. The CDR3 sequence is 15 residues long. The CDR3 protein is CASSELGDRDHEQYF. The CDR3 nucleotides read TGTGCCAGCAGTGAATTGGGGGACAGGGACCACGAGCAGTACTTC.

The chain carries TRBV3-1 (or the pseudogene TRBV3-2) and TRBJ1-1, with 9 bases lining up with TRBD1. V shed 11 bases, J shed 1 base, and the junction held 5 bases outside the gene matches. The CDR3 contains 13 residues. CDR1 and CDR2 (germline): LGHDT, YNNKEL (reference sequence). CDR3 region: CAVGQGWNTEAFF. The CDR3 nucleotides read TGTGCCGTTGGACAGGGGTGGAACACTGAAGCTTTCTTT.